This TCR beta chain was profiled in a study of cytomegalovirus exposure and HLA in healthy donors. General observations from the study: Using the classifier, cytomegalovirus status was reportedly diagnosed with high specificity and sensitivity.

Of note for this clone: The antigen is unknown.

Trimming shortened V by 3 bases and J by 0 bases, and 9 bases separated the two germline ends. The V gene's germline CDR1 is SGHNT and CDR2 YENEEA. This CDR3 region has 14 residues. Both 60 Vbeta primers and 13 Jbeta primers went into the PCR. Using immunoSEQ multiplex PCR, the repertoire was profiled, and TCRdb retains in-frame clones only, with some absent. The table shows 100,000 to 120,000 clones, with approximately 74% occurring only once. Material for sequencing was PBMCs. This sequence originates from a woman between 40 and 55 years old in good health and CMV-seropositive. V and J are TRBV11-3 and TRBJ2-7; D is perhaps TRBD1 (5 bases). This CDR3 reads CASSFPDISYEQYF. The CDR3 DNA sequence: TGTGCCAGCAGCTTTCCGGACATCTCCTACGAGCAGTACTTC.